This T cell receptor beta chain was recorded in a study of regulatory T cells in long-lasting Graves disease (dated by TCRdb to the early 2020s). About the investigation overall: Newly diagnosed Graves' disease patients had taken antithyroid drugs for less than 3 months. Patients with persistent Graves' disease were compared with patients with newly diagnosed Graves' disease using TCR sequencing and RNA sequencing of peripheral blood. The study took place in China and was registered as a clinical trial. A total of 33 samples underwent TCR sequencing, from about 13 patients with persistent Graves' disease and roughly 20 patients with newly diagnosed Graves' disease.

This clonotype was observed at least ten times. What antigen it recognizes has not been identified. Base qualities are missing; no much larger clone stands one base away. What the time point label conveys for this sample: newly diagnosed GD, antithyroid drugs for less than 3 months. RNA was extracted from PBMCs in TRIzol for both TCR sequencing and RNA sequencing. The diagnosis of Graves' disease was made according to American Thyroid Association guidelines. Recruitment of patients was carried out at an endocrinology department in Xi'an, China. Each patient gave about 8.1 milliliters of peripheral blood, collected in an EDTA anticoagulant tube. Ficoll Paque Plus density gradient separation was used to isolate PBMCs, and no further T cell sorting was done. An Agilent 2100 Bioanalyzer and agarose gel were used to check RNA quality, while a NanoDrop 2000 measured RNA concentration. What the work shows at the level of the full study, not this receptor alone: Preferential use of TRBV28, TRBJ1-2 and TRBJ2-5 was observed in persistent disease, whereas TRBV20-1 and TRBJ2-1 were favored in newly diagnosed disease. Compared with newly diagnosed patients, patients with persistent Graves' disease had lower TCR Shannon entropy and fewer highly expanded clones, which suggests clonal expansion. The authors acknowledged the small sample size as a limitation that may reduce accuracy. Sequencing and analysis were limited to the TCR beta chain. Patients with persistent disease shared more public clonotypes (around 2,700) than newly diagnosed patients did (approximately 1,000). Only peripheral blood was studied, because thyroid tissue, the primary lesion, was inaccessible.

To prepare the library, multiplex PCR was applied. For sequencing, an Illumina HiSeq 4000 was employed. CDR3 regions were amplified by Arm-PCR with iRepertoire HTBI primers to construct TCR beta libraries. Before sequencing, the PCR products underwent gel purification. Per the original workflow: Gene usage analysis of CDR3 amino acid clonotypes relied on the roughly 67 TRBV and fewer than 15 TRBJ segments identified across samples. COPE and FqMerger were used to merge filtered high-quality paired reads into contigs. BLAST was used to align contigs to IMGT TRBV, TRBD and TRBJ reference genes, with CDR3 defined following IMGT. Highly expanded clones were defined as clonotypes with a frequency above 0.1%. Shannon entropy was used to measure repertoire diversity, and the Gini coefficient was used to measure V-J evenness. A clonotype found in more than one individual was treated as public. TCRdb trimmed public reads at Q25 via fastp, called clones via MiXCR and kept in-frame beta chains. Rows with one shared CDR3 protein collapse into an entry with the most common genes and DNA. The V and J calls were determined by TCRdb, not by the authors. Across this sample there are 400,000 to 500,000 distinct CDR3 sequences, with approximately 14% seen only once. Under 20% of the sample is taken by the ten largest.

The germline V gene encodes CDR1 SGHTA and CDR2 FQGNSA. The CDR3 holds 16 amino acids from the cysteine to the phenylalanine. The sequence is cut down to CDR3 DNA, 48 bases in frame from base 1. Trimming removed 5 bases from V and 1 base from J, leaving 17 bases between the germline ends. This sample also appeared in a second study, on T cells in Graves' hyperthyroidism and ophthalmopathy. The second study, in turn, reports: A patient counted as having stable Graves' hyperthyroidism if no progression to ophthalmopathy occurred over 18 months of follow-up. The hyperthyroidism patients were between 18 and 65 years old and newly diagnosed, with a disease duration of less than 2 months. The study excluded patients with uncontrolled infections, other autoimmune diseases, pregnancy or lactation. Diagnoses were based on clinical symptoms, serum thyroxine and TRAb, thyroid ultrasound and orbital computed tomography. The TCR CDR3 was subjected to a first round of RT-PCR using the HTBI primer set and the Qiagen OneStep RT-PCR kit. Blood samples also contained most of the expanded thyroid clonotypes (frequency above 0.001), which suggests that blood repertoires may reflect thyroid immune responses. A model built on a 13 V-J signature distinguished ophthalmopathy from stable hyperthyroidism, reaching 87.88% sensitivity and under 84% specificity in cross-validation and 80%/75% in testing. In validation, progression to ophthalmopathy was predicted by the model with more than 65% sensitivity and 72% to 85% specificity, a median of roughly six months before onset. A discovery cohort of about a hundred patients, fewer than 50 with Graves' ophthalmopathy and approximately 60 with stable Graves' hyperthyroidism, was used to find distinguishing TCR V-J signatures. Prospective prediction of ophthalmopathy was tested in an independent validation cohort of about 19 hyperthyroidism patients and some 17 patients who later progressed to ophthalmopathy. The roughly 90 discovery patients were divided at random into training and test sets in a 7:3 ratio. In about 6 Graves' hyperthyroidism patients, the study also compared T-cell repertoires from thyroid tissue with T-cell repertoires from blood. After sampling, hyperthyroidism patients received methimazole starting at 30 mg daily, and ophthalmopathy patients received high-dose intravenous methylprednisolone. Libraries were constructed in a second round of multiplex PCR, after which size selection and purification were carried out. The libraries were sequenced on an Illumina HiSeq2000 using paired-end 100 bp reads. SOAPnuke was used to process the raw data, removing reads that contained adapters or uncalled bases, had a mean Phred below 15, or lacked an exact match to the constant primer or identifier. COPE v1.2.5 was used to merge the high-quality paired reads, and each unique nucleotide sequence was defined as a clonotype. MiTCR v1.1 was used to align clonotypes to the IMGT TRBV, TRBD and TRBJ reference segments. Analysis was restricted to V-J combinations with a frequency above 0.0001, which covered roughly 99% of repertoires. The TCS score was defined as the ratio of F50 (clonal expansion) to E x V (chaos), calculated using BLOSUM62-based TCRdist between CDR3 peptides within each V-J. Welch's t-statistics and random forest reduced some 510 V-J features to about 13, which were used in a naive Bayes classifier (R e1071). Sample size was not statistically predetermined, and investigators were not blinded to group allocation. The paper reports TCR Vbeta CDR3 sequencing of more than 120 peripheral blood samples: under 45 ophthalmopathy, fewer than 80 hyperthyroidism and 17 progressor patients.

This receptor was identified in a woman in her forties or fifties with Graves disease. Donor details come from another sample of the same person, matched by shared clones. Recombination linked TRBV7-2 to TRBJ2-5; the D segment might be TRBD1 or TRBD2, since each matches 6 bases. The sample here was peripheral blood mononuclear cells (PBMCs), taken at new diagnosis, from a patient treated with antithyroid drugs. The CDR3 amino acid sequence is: CASSGGQGGGQETQYF. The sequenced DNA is TGTGCCAGCAGCGGGGGGCAGGGTGGGGGCCAAGAGACCCAGTACTTC. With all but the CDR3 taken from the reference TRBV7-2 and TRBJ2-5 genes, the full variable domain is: GAGVSQSPSNKVTEKGKDVELRCDPISGHTALYWYRQSLGQGLEFLIYFQGNSAPDKSGLPSDRFSAERTGGSVSTLTIQRTQQEDSAVYLCASSGGQGGGQETQYFGPGTRLLVL.